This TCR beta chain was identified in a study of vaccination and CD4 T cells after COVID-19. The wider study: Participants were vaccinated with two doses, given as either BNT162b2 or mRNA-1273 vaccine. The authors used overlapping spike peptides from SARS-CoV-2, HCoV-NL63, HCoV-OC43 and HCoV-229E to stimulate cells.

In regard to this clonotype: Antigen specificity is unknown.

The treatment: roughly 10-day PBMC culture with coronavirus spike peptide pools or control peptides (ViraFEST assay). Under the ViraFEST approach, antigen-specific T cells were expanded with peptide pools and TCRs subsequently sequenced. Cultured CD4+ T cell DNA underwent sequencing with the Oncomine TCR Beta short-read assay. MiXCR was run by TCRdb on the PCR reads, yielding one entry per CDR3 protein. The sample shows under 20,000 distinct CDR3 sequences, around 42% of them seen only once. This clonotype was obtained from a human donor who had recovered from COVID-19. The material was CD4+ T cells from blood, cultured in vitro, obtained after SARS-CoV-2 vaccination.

The CDR3 is CASSLAVDTQYF. The DNA of the CDR3 is TGTGCCAGCAGCTTAGCGGTAGATACGCAGTATTTT. The gene calls are TRBV7-9 and TRBJ2-3; D not certain. The germline CDR1 and CDR2 sequences are SEHNR and FQNEAQ (reference sequence). The CDR3 sequence is 12 residues long. V lost 0 bases to trimming and J lost 5 bases, with 3 bases between them.